This T cell receptor (beta chain) was captured by sequencing in a study of control samples from healthy donors and cancer patients. The germline gives CDR1 SGHNT, CDR2 YYREEE (reference sequence). The CDR3 contains 15 residues. V gave up 0 bases and J gave up 9 bases; unmatched junction bases: 3. Assay used: immunoSEQ multiplex PCR; TCRdb lists only in-frame clones, some missing. The profile shows 150,000 to 200,000 clones, over 80% of them singletons. This TCR derives from a man aged 18 to 30 in good health. The sample taken for sequencing was blood. V is TRBV5-4 and J is TRBJ1-6, with 10 bases that match TRBD1. The CDR3 DNA reads TGTGCCAGCAGCTTGGTGGGACAGGGGTCTTCACCCCTCCACTTT. It yields the protein CASSLVGQGSSPLHF.